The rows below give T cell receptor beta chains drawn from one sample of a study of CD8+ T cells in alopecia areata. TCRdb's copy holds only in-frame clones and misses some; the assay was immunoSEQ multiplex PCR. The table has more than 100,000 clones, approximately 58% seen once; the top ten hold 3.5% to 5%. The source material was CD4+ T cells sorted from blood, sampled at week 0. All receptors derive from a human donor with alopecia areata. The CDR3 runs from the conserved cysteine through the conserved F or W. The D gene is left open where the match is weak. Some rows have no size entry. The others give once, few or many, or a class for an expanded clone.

CDR3: CASATKPHAHEQYF
DNA: TGCGCCAGCGCCACCAAGCCCCACGCTCACGAGCAGTACTTC
J: TRBJ2-7
size: NA
V: TRBV4-1
D: NA

CDR3: CARLLRAAQETQYF
DNA: TGTGCCCGACTCCTCCGGGCAGCGCAGGAGACCCAGTACTTC
J: TRBJ2-5
size: NA
V: TRBV9
D: NA

CDR3: CASSQGQGAMNTEAFF
DNA: TGCGCCAGCAGCCAGGGACAGGGGGCGATGAACACTGAAGCTTTCTTT
J: TRBJ1-1
size: few
V: TRBV4-1
D: TRBD1

CDR3: CASSPPGGENTEAFF
DNA: TGTGCCAGCAGCCCCCCCGGGGGCGAAAACACTGAAGCTTTCTTT
J: TRBJ1-1
size: NA
V: TRBV5-4
D: NA

CDR3: CASRSIRGATEAFF
DNA: TGTGCCAGCAGAAGTATCAGGGGGGCGACTGAAGCTTTCTTT
J: TRBJ1-1
size: NA
V: TRBV6-6
D: TRBD1

CDR3: CASSALADYNEQFF
DNA: TGTGCCAGCAGTGCACTAGCGGACTACAATGAGCAGTTCTTC
J: TRBJ2-1
size: NA
V: TRBV6-1
D: TRBD2

CDR3: CASSGEGRGNTEAFF
DNA: TGTGCCAGCAGTGGGGAAGGCAGGGGGAACACTGAAGCTTTCTTT
J: TRBJ1-1
size: few
V: TRBV9
D: NA

CDR3: CASSYSGGGHTQYF
DNA: TGTGCCAGCAGTTATAGCGGGGGGGGACATACGCAGTATTTT
J: TRBJ2-3
size: NA
V: TRBV6-5
D: TRBD2

CDR3: CSFYPGQGASGYTF
DNA: TGCAGCTTCTACCCGGGACAGGGGGCGTCCGGCTACACCTTC
J: TRBJ1-2
size: NA
V: TRBV29-1
D: TRBD1

CDR3: CASSIQDYQPQHF
DNA: TGTGCCAGTAGTATTCAGGACTATCAGCCCCAGCATTTT
J: TRBJ1-5
size: NA
V: TRBV19
D: NA

CDR3: CASSVGQEETQYF
DNA: TGTGCCAGCAGCGTTGGACAGGAGGAGACCCAGTACTTC
J: TRBJ2-5
size: once
V: TRBV9
D: TRBD1

CDR3: CASSSSAATDTQYF
DNA: TGTGCCAGCAGCTCGTCCGCTGCGACAGATACGCAGTATTTT
J: TRBJ2-3
size: NA
V: TRBV7-9
D: NA

CDR3: CASSPGHYSYNEQFF
DNA: TGTGCCAGCAGCCCGGGACACTACTCCTACAATGAGCAGTTCTTC
J: TRBJ2-1
size: NA
V: TRBV5-4
D: NA

CDR3: CASSLIAGGGREQYF
DNA: TGTGCCAGCAGCTTAATAGCGGGAGGAGGCCGCGAGCAGTACTTC
J: TRBJ2-7
size: few
V: TRBV7-8
D: TRBD2

CDR3: CASSLPGLADYNEQFF
DNA: TGTGCCAGCAGCTTGCCAGGACTAGCGGATTACAATGAGCAGTTCTTC
J: TRBJ2-1
size: NA
V: TRBV7-9
D: TRBD2

CDR3: CASSQGLAGGTDTQYF
DNA: TGCGCCAGCAGCCAAGGACTAGCGGGAGGGACAGATACGCAGTATTTT
J: TRBJ2-3
size: NA
V: TRBV4-3
D: TRBD2

CDR3: CSVDLGTSGRFGNIQYF
DNA: TGCAGCGTTGACCTGGGGACTAGCGGGAGGTTTGGAAACATTCAGTACTTC
J: TRBJ2-4
size: few
V: TRBV29-1
D: TRBD2

CDR3: CASTGTEGNTIYF
DNA: TGTGCCAGCACTGGGACAGAGGGGAACACCATATATTTT
J: TRBJ1-3
size: NA
V: TRBV2
D: TRBD1

CDR3: CASSRRGVGGETQYF
DNA: TGTGCCAGCAGCCGCCGGGGGGTTGGCGGAGAGACCCAGTACTTC
J: TRBJ2-5
size: NA
V: TRBV7-3
D: TRBD2

CDR3: CASSARVETQYF
DNA: TGTGCCAGCAGCGCAAGGGTGGAGACCCAGTACTTC
J: TRBJ2-5
size: NA
V: TRBV5-6
D: NA